Described below is a single T cell receptor (beta chain) sequence and its context. The antigen remains undetermined. The data stem from a study of cytomegalovirus exposure and HLA in healthy donors. Study-wide points: Later analysis reportedly placed an Asian-associated ancestry cluster below the roughly 670-donor mean in N-insertions. Researchers counted 164 TCR beta chains as cytomegalovirus-associated.

PCR primers comprised 60 Vbeta and 13 Jbeta primers. The repertoire was sequenced with immunoSEQ multiplex PCR; TCRdb's copy has only in-frame clones and lacks some. The sample features tens of thousands of clones, with around 5% in its top ten. Germline V lookup: CDR1 SGDLS, CDR2 YYNGEE. The CDR3 spans 14 residues. The J segment lost 3 bases and the V segment lost 4 bases, leaving 6 bases of the junction unmatched. The rearrangement links TRBV9 to TRBJ1-1; 7 nucleotides agree with TRBD1. The sequence derives from a young man in good health and CMV-seropositive. Sequenced material: PBMCs. In DNA form, the CDR3 reads TGTGCCAGCAGCCCCCATGGACAGGACACTGAAGCTTTCTTT. It specifies CASSPHGQDTEAFF.